The clone carrying this T cell receptor beta chain was observed at least ten times. This sample is drawn from a study of human T cells and chemical hapten exposure. Time point indicated: pre-sensitization, week 0. Noted treatment: therapeutic diphenylcyclopropenone sensitization with weekly scalp DPC. Trimming stripped 2 bases from V and 0 bases from J, with 12 bases between. The CDR3 extends over 16 amino acids. Germline loops: CDR1 SGHDT, CDR2 YYEEEE. TCRdb re-called the RACE reads with MiXCR, one entry per CDR3 protein. The profile shows 350,000 to 400,000 distinct CDR3 sequences, about 5.1% of them singletons.

This clonotype was sampled from a woman aged 50 to 60 with alopecia areata. Some clones in this sample may be carry-over from other donors' samples. The material sequenced was whole blood, taken in connection with sensitization to the hapten diphenylcyclopropenone (DPC). The chain recombines TRBV5-6 with TRBJ1-5; D remains ambiguous. CDR3 nucleotide sequence: TGTGCCAGCAGCTTCGGACCTTCTTATAGCAATCAGCCCCAGCATTTT. Translated: CASSFGPSYSNQPQHF.